Below are 7 T cell receptor beta chains sequenced from a single sample in a study of T cells in women clearing cervical HPV infection. The protocol was immunoSEQ multiplex PCR, while the TCRdb copy is restricted to in-frame clones and leaves out a portion. The sample features 22,000 or so clones, with 2.5% to 3.5% in its top ten. Sequencing was performed on blood buffy coat. The source of these receptors is a woman aged 18 to 75 with a cervical HPV16 infection that either progressed to CIN3+ or cleared (not recorded which).

Regarding this clone: With the read ending 3 residues before the CDR3 end, the germline J gene is used to fill in that end. The gene calls are TRBV7-8 and TRBJ2-7, with 7 bases fitting TRBD1. CDR1 and CDR2 from the germline V gene are SGHVS and FQNEAQ. The length of the CDR3 is 16 residues. The J segment lost 4 bases and the V segment lost 2 bases, leaving 11 bases of the junction unmatched. Incomplete CDR3 DNA: TGTGCCAGCAGCTTAAGAACAGGGGATAGGAGGTACGAG. It encodes CASSLRTGDRRYE. The whole CDR3 sequence is CASSLRTGDRRYEQYF.

A note on this clone: The sequenced fragment ends 3 residues before the CDR3 boundary, so the rest is inferred from the germline J gene. The rearrangement uses TRBV5-6 and TRBJ1-5; D may be TRBD1 (5 bases). Germline CDR1 SGHDT, CDR2 YYEEEE. The V and J ends lost 2 bases and 7 bases respectively, with 10 bases between them. This CDR3 contains 13 residues. This CDR3 reads CASSFQGAQPQHF. Partial CDR3 DNA: TGTGCCAGCAGCTTCCAGGGCGCGCAGCCC.

A note on this clone: The read halts 3 residues ahead of the CDR3 end, with the missing end drawn from the germline J gene. The gene calls are TRBV20-1 and TRBJ2-1; D might be TRBD2 (6 bases). Germline V gene sequence: CDR1 DFQATT, CDR2 SNEGSKA (reference sequence). The CDR3 is 15 amino acids. The ends were cut back, 6 bases at V and 0 bases at J, with 15 bases in the middle. The chain's CDR3 is CSARRVADSYNEQFF. CDR3 DNA, as far as it was read: TGCAGTGCGCGTCGGGTAGCGGACTCCTACAATGAG.

As for this clone: The read terminates 3 residues ahead of where the CDR3 ends, so the germline J gene completes it. The chain links TRBV20-1 to TRBJ2-3; 8 bases map to TRBD2. The CDR3 is 15 amino acids. CDR1 is DFQATT, CDR2 SNEGSKA, per germline (reference sequence). After removal of 2 bases from V and 7 bases from J, the junction contained 11 bases not matched to a gene. The CDR3 region is CSARSTSGVGHTQYF. Partial CDR3 DNA: TGCAGTGCTAGATCCACTAGCGGAGTGGGACATACG.

About this clone: The missing CDR3 end, 3 residues past where the read stops, is filled in from the germline J gene. The gene calls are TRBV7-2 and TRBJ2-3; 12 bases fit TRBD2. The CDR3 is 15 amino acids. V dropped 6 bases and J dropped 5; count of bases not matched to a gene: 6. Germline V gene lookup returns CDR1 SGHTA and CDR2 FQGNSA. The CDR3 loop reads CASRRTSGKEDTQYF. The covered CDR3 bases are TGTGCCAGCAGGCGGACTAGCGGGAAGGAAGATACG.

Of note for this clone: The CDR3 goes on 3 residues after the read ends, and that part is filled in from the germline J gene. V usage is TRBV7-8 and J usage is TRBJ1-1; D possibly corresponds to TRBD1 (6 bases). V was cut by 3 bases and J by 3 bases, with 14 bases left in between. From germline, CDR1 is SGHVS and CDR2 FQNEAQ. CDR3 length: 15 residues. The CDR3 sequence is CASSFQEGTYTEAFF. The sequenced part of the CDR3 DNA is TGTGCCAGCAGCTTTCAAGAGGGGACATACACTGAA. Supplemented by reference TRBV7-8 and TRBJ1-1, the full variable domain reads GAGVSQSPRYKVAKRGQDVALRCDPISGHVSLFWYQQALGQGPEFLTYFQNEAQLDKSGLPSDRFFAERPEGSVSTLKIQRTQQEDSAVYLCASSFQEGTYTEAFFGQGTRLTVV.

About this clone: The read ends 3 residues shy of where the CDR3 ends; the end is completed using the germline J gene. V is TRBV20-1 and J is TRBJ2-7, with TRBD1 as a possible D gene (6 bases). V was trimmed by 3 bases and J by 3 bases, leaving 9 bases between them. The CDR3 is 12 residues long. CDR1 DFQATT and CDR2 SNEGSKA come from the germline V gene (reference sequence). The DNA read from the CDR3 is TGCAGTGCTAGTCAGGGGAGCTACGAG. It codes for CSASQGSYE. In full, the CDR3 is CSASQGSYEQYF.